This is a list of T cell receptor beta chains from one sample in a study of identical twins. TCRdb reanalysed the 5' RACE reads using MiXCR and keeps one entry per CDR3 protein. The data contain roughly 700,000 distinct CDR3 sequences, 8.5% to 9.5% of them singletons. In addition, the sample was reused for a study of yellow fever vaccine responses in identical twins.

The sequenced sample was PBMCs. The receptors stem from a woman aged 18-35 years in good health. CDR3s leave out the opening cysteine and the closing phenylalanine or tryptophan. Each record gives: J gene, D gene, V gene, CDR3 protein. D genes are given only for firm matches.

J gene: TRBJ2-1; D gene: TRBD2; V gene: TRBV28; CDR3 protein: ASSPRIGTSEWDEQF
J gene: TRBJ2-7; D gene: NA; V gene: TRBV10-3; CDR3 protein: AISEGERSYEQY
J gene: TRBJ2-1; D gene: NA; V gene: TRBV24-1; CDR3 protein: ATSEASVGNEQF
J gene: TRBJ2-7; D gene: NA; V gene: TRBV12-3/TRBV12-4; CDR3 protein: ASASGYEQY
J gene: TRBJ2-5; D gene: TRBD2; V gene: TRBV7-2; CDR3 protein: ASSLGLAGSQETQY
J gene: TRBJ2-1; D gene: TRBD2; V gene: TRBV20-1; CDR3 protein: SARVASGRSYNEQF
J gene: TRBJ2-7; D gene: TRBD2; V gene: TRBV5-1; CDR3 protein: ASSLIRGDEQY
J gene: TRBJ2-1; D gene: NA; V gene: TRBV19; CDR3 protein: ASLGLQNEQF
J gene: TRBJ2-2; D gene: TRBD1; V gene: TRBV27; CDR3 protein: ASSSDRQGLNTGELF
J gene: TRBJ1-1; D gene: NA; V gene: TRBV6-1; CDR3 protein: ASRAGMGEVEAF
J gene: TRBJ2-3; D gene: NA; V gene: TRBV21-1; CDR3 protein: ASSKAWLCSTDTQY
J gene: TRBJ2-2; D gene: NA; V gene: TRBV7-9; CDR3 protein: ASSGAELIYTGELF
J gene: TRBJ2-7; D gene: TRBD1; V gene: TRBV3-1; CDR3 protein: ASCLSGTGGYEQY
J gene: TRBJ2-1; D gene: TRBD2; V gene: TRBV5-6; CDR3 protein: ASRIAGGPYNEQF
J gene: TRBJ1-2; D gene: TRBD1; V gene: TRBV12-3/TRBV12-4; CDR3 protein: ASNGQARDGYT
J gene: TRBJ2-1; D gene: TRBD2; V gene: TRBV5-1; CDR3 protein: ASSLGTSGGNNEQF
J gene: TRBJ2-5; D gene: TRBD1; V gene: TRBV15; CDR3 protein: ATSRAPTGGETQY
J gene: TRBJ2-3; D gene: TRBD1; V gene: TRBV27; CDR3 protein: ASSLSTGHTDTQY
J gene: TRBJ2-7; D gene: TRBD2; V gene: TRBV7-2; CDR3 protein: ASTSASGTYEQY
J gene: TRBJ1-4; D gene: TRBD1; V gene: TRBV3-1; CDR3 protein: ASSQDTGVTEKLF
J gene: TRBJ2-6; D gene: NA; V gene: TRBV20-1; CDR3 protein: SARDQRTGANVLT
J gene: TRBJ2-5; D gene: NA; V gene: TRBV5-1; CDR3 protein: ASSLDGTRGETQY
J gene: TRBJ2-7; D gene: TRBD1; V gene: TRBV29-1; CDR3 protein: SVNQAGGSNYEQY
J gene: TRBJ2-6; D gene: TRBD2; V gene: TRBV6-7; CDR3 protein: ARSFRLAGLSGANVLT
J gene: TRBJ2-3; D gene: TRBD1; V gene: TRBV7-8; CDR3 protein: ASSATGALTDTQY
J gene: TRBJ2-1; D gene: TRBD1; V gene: TRBV7-6; CDR3 protein: ASSSWDRVEQF
J gene: TRBJ1-5; D gene: NA; V gene: TRBV20-1; CDR3 protein: SARGDSNQPQH
J gene: TRBJ2-7; D gene: TRBD1; V gene: TRBV10-2; CDR3 protein: ASSWTGGTYEQY
J gene: TRBJ2-1; D gene: NA; V gene: TRBV20-1; CDR3 protein: SASGGNFYEQF
J gene: TRBJ2-2; D gene: NA; V gene: TRBV29-1; CDR3 protein: SVEDIGTGELF
J gene: TRBJ1-2; D gene: NA; V gene: TRBV5-1; CDR3 protein: ASSRTLTSGYT
J gene: TRBJ1-4; D gene: NA; V gene: TRBV29-1; CDR3 protein: SGGEATNEKLF